The text below deals with one TCR beta chain. A second PCR, run for about 7 to 11 cycles, used a sample-barcoded 5' primer plus a J-beta primer mix. MiXCR, run by TCRdb on the 5' RACE reads, gives a single entry per CDR3 protein. The sample holds around 1.5 million distinct CDR3 sequences, 59% seen once. J lost 2 bases, V lost 3 bases, and 12 bases had no gene match. The CDR3 sequence is 16 residues long. Germline V gene sequence: CDR1 DFQATT, CDR2 SNEGSKA (reference sequence). The data were obtained in a study of blood T cells in healthy people across ages. The chain combines TRBV20-1 with TRBJ2-7, with TRBD1 matching 8 bases. This TCR was recovered from a man aged 18 to 30 in good health. Sequenced input: blood. As DNA, the CDR3 is TGCAGTGCTAGTGGTAGAGGGGGGACAGGTACCTACGAGCAGTACTTC. As protein: CSASGRGGTGTYEQYF.